This is a list of T cell receptor beta chains from one sample in a study of patients and donors after allogeneic stem cell transplantation. Using its own MiXCR run on the RT-PCR reads, TCRdb lists one record per CDR3 protein. This table has about 87,000 distinct CDR3 sequences, roughly 5.2% appearing once. The sequencing sample was made of blood, either unsorted or a sorted T cell fraction (not recorded which). The receptors come from a human donor who was either an allogeneic HSCT recipient or a stem cell or donor lymphocyte infusion donor (not recorded which). It is not recorded whose cells these are; they may come from a transplant donor. Each CDR3 is given with its conserved first and last residue. The order of the fields is D gene, J gene, clone size, V gene, CDR3 DNA, CDR3 protein. The D gene is left open where the match is weak. Clone size is shown for a subset of rows, as once, few, many or a class of expanded clone.

d_gene: NA; j_gene: TRBJ1-1; abundance: many; v_gene: TRBV29-1; CDR3nt: TGCAGCGATGATACAGGGTCGCCTGAAGCTTTCTTT; CDR3aa: CSDDTGSPEAFF
d_gene: NA; j_gene: TRBJ2-2; abundance: many; v_gene: TRBV3-1; CDR3nt: TGTGCCAGCAGCCAAGCTGCGGCCGGGGAGCTGTTTTTT; CDR3aa: CASSQAAAGELFF
d_gene: NA; j_gene: TRBJ2-3; abundance: many; v_gene: TRBV28; CDR3nt: TGTGCCAGCCGATCGTGGGATACGCAGTATTTT; CDR3aa: CASRSWDTQYF
d_gene: TRBD2; j_gene: TRBJ2-1; abundance: many; v_gene: TRBV12-3/TRBV12-4; CDR3nt: TGTGCCAGCAGTCCCCGGTTAGCGGGGGGGAATGAGCAGTTCTTC; CDR3aa: CASSPRLAGGNEQFF
d_gene: TRBD2; j_gene: TRBJ2-1; abundance: few; v_gene: TRBV6-1; CDR3nt: TGTGCCAGCAGTGAACAAGGACTAGGTCACAATGAGCAGTTCTTC; CDR3aa: CASSEQGLGHNEQFF
d_gene: NA; j_gene: TRBJ2-3; abundance: NA; v_gene: TRBV24-1; CDR3nt: TGTGCCACCAGTGTATGGGATACGCAGTATTTT; CDR3aa: CATSVWDTQYF
d_gene: TRBD1; j_gene: TRBJ1-6; abundance: many; v_gene: TRBV10-3; CDR3nt: TGTGCCATCAGGGACAGGGGTAATTCACCCCTCCACTTT; CDR3aa: CAIRDRGNSPLHF
d_gene: TRBD1; j_gene: TRBJ1-4; abundance: many; v_gene: TRBV20-1; CDR3nt: TGCAGTGCTAGTCCCTTAACCGGGACAGTTAATGAAAAACTGTTTTTT; CDR3aa: CSASPLTGTVNEKLFF
d_gene: NA; j_gene: TRBJ2-1; abundance: many; v_gene: TRBV12-3/TRBV12-4; CDR3nt: TGTGCCAGCAGTTTGGGTGGACGGGACAATGAGCAGTTCTTC; CDR3aa: CASSLGGRDNEQFF
d_gene: NA; j_gene: TRBJ2-3; abundance: NA; v_gene: TRBV3-1; CDR3nt: TGTGCCAGCAGCCTCGGAGTCTTTATGGATACGCAGTATTTT; CDR3aa: CASSLGVFMDTQYF
d_gene: NA; j_gene: TRBJ1-2; abundance: NA; v_gene: TRBV19; CDR3nt: TGTGCCAGTAGTATGGGCCAGGGAGATGGCTACACCTTC; CDR3aa: CASSMGQGDGYTF
d_gene: NA; j_gene: TRBJ1-6; abundance: many; v_gene: TRBV5-5; CDR3nt: TGTGCCAGCAGCCCGCCGGGCACCCTCCACTTT; CDR3aa: CASSPPGTLHF
d_gene: NA; j_gene: TRBJ2-5; abundance: many; v_gene: TRBV29-1; CDR3nt: TGCAGCGTTGTGCCCAACAAAGAGACCCAGTACTTC; CDR3aa: CSVVPNKETQYF
d_gene: NA; j_gene: TRBJ2-1; abundance: many; v_gene: TRBV5-4; CDR3nt: TGTGCCAGCAGACCTATGGGACGAGACAATGAGCAGTTCTTC; CDR3aa: CASRPMGRDNEQFF
d_gene: TRBD1; j_gene: TRBJ2-3; abundance: many; v_gene: TRBV7-8; CDR3nt: TGTGCCAGCAGCTTAAGATCCCAGACAGGGGGCTTCACAGATACGCAGTATTTT; CDR3aa: CASSLRSQTGGFTDTQYF